This T cell receptor (beta chain) was observed in a study of OX40 agonist ivuxolimab in advanced cancers. As for the study in general: Patients treated during dose escalation were battling hepatocellular carcinoma, melanoma, renal cell or head and neck cancer. Subjects had a mean age of about 65 years, with a range of 23 to 79; around 80% were male.

The study sampled blood at baseline, cycle 4 day 1, and cycle 7 day 1. To note about this clone: As yet, its antigen is unknown.

The trim removed 2 bases at V and 0 bases at J, leaving 9 bases unmatched. The germline gives CDR1 SGDLS, CDR2 YYNGEE. This CDR3 contains 20 residues. Generated by immunoSEQ multiplex PCR, the TCRdb table keeps only in-frame clones and is missing some. The sample consists of roughly 15,000 clones, more than 75% of them appearing once. Findings and limits, study-wide: Among the lowest peripheral clonal expansion occurred in 0.1-3.0 mg/kg partial responders.

This material consisted of CD4+ or CD8+ T cells sorted from blood, taken in a trial of the OX40 agonist ivuxolimab. V is TRBV9 and J is TRBJ2-3, with 16 bases aligning to TRBD2. The origin of this receptor is an adult with an advanced solid tumor such as melanoma, head and neck, liver or kidney cancer. As DNA, the CDR3 is TGTGCCAGCAGCGTCGGGACTAGCGGGAGGGTGGTCTATAGCACAGATACGCAGTATTTT. Its protein is CASSVGTSGRVVYSTDTQYF.